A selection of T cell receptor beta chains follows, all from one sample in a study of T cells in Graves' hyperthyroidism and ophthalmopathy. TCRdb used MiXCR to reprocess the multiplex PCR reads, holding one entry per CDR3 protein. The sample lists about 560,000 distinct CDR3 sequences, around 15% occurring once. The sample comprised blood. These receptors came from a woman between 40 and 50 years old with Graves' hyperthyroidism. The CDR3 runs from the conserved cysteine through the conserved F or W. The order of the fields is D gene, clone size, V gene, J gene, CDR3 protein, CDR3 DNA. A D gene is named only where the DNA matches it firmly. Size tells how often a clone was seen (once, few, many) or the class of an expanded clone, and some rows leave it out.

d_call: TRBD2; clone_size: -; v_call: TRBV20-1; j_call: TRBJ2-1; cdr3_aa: CSATPTSGRARSSYNEQFF; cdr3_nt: TGCAGTGCTACCCCGACTAGCGGGAGGGCCAGGAGCTCCTACAATGAGCAGTTCTTC
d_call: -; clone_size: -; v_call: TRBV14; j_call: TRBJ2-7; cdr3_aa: CASSQGVQGSDYEQYF; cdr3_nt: TGTGCCAGCAGCCAGGGAGTACAGGGATCGGACTACGAGCAGTACTTC
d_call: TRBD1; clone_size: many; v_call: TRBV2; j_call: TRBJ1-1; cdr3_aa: CASRTGGSTEAFF; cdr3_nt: TGTGCCAGTCGGACAGGCGGGAGCACTGAAGCTTTCTTT
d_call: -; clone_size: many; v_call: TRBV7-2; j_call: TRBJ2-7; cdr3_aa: CASSDKGVLGQYF; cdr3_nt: TGTGCCAGCAGCGACAAAGGGGTGCTCGGGCAGTACTTC
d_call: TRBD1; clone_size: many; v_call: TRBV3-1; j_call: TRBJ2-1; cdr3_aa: CASSPRQGAGNEQFF; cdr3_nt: TGTGCCAGCAGCCCCAGACAGGGGGCGGGAAATGAGCAGTTCTTC
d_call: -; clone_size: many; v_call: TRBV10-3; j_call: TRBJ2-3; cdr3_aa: CATQTKSTDTQYF; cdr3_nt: TGTGCCACACAGACCAAAAGCACAGATACGCAGTATTTT
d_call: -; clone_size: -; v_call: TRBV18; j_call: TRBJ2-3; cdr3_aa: CASSPPANTDTQYF; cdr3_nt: TGTGCCAGCTCACCACCAGCGAACACAGATACGCAGTATTTT
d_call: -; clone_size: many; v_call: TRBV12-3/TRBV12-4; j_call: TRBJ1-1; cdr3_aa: CASSTENTEAFF; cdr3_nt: TGTGCCAGCAGTACCGAGAACACTGAAGCTTTCTTT
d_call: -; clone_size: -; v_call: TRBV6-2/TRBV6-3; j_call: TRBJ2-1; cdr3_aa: CAMSGGSYNEQFF; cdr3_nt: TGTGCCATGTCGGGCGGCTCCTACAATGAGCAGTTCTTC
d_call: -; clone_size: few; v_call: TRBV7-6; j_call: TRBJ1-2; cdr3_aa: CASSLGPGFGDYGYTF; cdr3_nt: TGTGCCAGCAGCTTAGGGCCGGGGTTTGGAGACTATGGCTACACCTTC
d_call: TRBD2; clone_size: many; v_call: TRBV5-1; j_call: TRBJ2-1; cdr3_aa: CASSGQGGRVFEQFF; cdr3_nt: TGCGCCAGCAGCGGGCAAGGCGGGAGGGTCTTCGAGCAGTTCTTC
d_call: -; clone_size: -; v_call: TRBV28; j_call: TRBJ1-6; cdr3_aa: CASSALGTGNSPLHF; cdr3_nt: TGTGCCAGCAGTGCTCTGGGGACGGGGAATTCACCCCTCCACTTT
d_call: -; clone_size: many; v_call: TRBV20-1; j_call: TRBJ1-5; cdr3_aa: CSASAVISSNQPQHF; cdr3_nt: TGCAGTGCTAGCGCCGTGATTAGCAGCAATCAGCCCCAGCATTTT
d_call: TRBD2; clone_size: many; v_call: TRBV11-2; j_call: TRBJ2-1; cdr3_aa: CASSSRTSLVPNEQFF; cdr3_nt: TGTGCCAGCAGCTCCCGGACTAGTTTGGTCCCCAATGAGCAGTTCTTC
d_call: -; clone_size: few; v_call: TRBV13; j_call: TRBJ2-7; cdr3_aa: CASSTQRLAPYEQYF; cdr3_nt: TGTGCCAGCAGCACACAGCGACTTGCCCCATACGAGCAGTACTTC